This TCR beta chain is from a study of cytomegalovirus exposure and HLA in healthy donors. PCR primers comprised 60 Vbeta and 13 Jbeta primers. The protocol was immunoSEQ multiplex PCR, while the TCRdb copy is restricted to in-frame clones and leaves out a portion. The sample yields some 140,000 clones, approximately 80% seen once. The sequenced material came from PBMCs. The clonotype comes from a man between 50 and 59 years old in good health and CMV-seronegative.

CDR3 protein: CASSQDSNQPQHF. CDR3 coding DNA: TGTGCCAGCAGCCAAGACAGTAATCAGCCCCAGCATTTT. The V gene is TRBV16, the J gene TRBJ1-5; maybe TRBD1 (5 bases). This CDR3 spans 13 amino acids. The V gene's germline CDR1 is KGHSY and CDR2 FQNENV. The V end lost 2 bases, the J end lost 4 bases, and 6 bases lay between the germline ends.